One sample yielded the 2 T cell receptor beta chains listed below, sequenced in a study of control samples from healthy donors and cancer patients. Some clones are missing from TCRdb's copy, which holds only in-frame ones; the method was immunoSEQ multiplex PCR. This table has around 77,000 clones, 85% to 95% appearing once. Input material: blood. These receptor sequences come from a woman in her fifties or sixties in good health.

The chain uses TRBV7-2 and TRBJ2-1; D is unresolved. CDR1 is SGHTA, CDR2 FQGNSA, per germline. Trimming removed 1 base at V and 11 bases at J, with 0 bases between. CDR3 size: 9 residues. The CDR3 region is CASSLEQFF. DNA for the CDR3: TGTGCCAGCAGCTTAGAGCAGTTCTTC.

The V gene is TRBV29-1, the J gene TRBJ1-5; TRBD1 is a possible D gene (5 bases). Germline V gives CDR1 SQVTM, CDR2 ANQGSEA. The CDR3 contains 12 residues. The germline V and J ends were trimmed by 5 bases and 1 base, with 6 bases remaining between them. DNA of the CDR3: TGCAGCGTTCAGGGAAGCAATCAGCCCCAGCATTTT. Protein product: CSVQGSNQPQHF.